Following are 23 T cell receptor beta chains from one sample sequenced in a study of T cells in Graves' hyperthyroidism and ophthalmopathy. Amplification of TCR beta CDR3 regions used RNA as the template. With the HTBI primer set, the TCR CDR3 went through a first round of RT-PCR. TCRdb passed the multiplex PCR reads through MiXCR, listing each CDR3 protein once. The data hold 560,000 or so distinct CDR3 sequences, with about 43% observed a single time. Sequenced sample: peripheral blood or thyroid tissue (not recorded which). Receptors were obtained from a woman younger than 35 with Graves' hyperthyroidism.

Remarks on this clonotype: This may arise from a read error, as a much more abundant clone is one base away. This chain connects TRBV24-1 to TRBJ1-5; D is uncertain. The CDR3 has 15 amino acids. Germline-derived CDR1 and CDR2 are KGHDR and SFDVKD. CDR3 sequence reads: CATSDPGPVNRPQHF. The CDR3 DNA follows: TGTGCCACCAGTGATCCCGGACCGGTCAATCGGCCCCAGCATTTT.

This sequence joins TRBV6-5 and TRBJ1-3, with a weak D call TRBD1 (5 bases). Germline values: CDR1 MNHEY, CDR2 SVGAGI. The CDR3 runs to 13 residues. The V gene lost 6 bases and the J gene lost 0 bases, with 6 bases spanning the gap. CDR3 in DNA: TGTGCCAGCAGGGACATCTCTGGAAACACCATATATTTT. It is translated as CASRDISGNTIYF.

This chain uses TRBV20-1 with TRBJ2-5; the D gene is possibly TRBD1 (6 bases). The CDR3 spans 14 residues. Germline V gene sequence: CDR1 DFQATT, CDR2 SNEGSKA (reference sequence). V was trimmed by 3 bases and J by 11 bases, leaving 22 bases between them. CDR3 loop: CSASLRIREGEQYF. The CDR3 DNA reads TGCAGTGCTAGCTTGAGAATCCGTGAGGGGGAGCAGTACTTC.

The J gene is TRBJ2-7, the V gene TRBV7-2, with 10 bases fitting TRBD2. The germline gives CDR1 SGHTA, CDR2 FQGNSA. The CDR3 sequence is 15 residues long. Trimming cost V 3 bases and J 7 bases; bases outside gene matches: 9. The CDR3 region has the DNA TGTGCCAGCAGCTTGGCCTGGGGACTAGCGTGGGAGCAGTACTTC. As protein: CASSLAWGLAWEQYF. Full variable domain (missing parts from reference TRBV7-2 and TRBJ2-7): GAGVSQSPSNKVTEKGKDVELRCDPISGHTALYWYRQSLGQGLEFLIYFQGNSAPDKSGLPSDRFSAERTGGSVSTLTIQRTQQEDSAVYLCASSLAWGLAWEQYFGPGTRLTVT.

CDR3: CSADPGTGYGYTF. The CDR3 DNA sequence: TGCAGTGCCGATCCCGGGACAGGGTATGGCTACACCTTC. The rearrangement links TRBV20-1 to TRBJ1-2; 9 nucleotides match TRBD1. The CDR3 spans 13 residues. V shed 6 bases and J 5 bases; nucleotides not matched to a gene: 7. Germline CDR1 and CDR2: DFQATT and SNEGSKA (reference sequence).

This clonotype turned up a few times. The V call is TRBV4-2, the J call TRBJ2-5, with 11 bases identical to TRBD2. The junction had 2 bases not matched to a gene; V was cut back by 3 bases and J by 2 bases. The CDR3 runs 15 residues. The germline gives CDR1 LGHNA, CDR2 YNFKEQ. CDR3 nucleotides: TGTGCCAGCAGCCAGGGACTAGCGGCACAAGAGACCCAGTACTTC. Translated: CASSQGLAAQETQYF.

The chain employs TRBV29-1 and TRBJ2-5; tentative D call: TRBD2 (6 bases). The CDR3 has 13 residues. V was pared by 3 bases and J by 4 bases, with 12 bases between. Looked up from germline, CDR1 is SQVTM and CDR2 is ANQGSEA. The CDR3, as DNA: TGCAGCGTTGAGCGGGGAGGCCCAGAGACCCAGTACTTC. It codes for CSVERGGPETQYF. Full variable domain (missing parts from reference TRBV29-1 and TRBJ2-5): SAVISQKPSRDICQRGTSLTIQCQVDSQVTMMFWYRQQPGQSLTLIATANQGSEATYESGFVIDKFPISRPNLTFSTLTVSNMSPEDSSIYLCSVERGGPETQYFGPGTRLLVL.

This clonotype was observed a few times. The genes are TRBV20-1 and TRBJ1-5; weak D call: TRBD1 (5 bases). The germline gives CDR1 DFQATT, CDR2 SNEGSKA (reference sequence). Trimming stripped 0 bases from V and 7 bases from J, with 16 bases between. The length of the CDR3 is 15 residues. CDR3 nucleotides: TGCAGTGCTAGAGAGTTGGGCAGGGATACGCAGCCCCAGCATTTT. Translation: CSARELGRDTQPQHF.

In its sample, this clonotype was seen a few times. The chain is built from TRBV6-5 and TRBJ2-5; weak D call: TRBD2 (6 bases). V lost 0 bases to trimming and J lost 1 base, with 9 bases between them. The CDR3 is made up of 15 amino acids. Germline CDR1 and CDR2: MNHEY and SVGAGI. CDR3 nucleotides: TGTGCCAGCAGTTACTCGCTGACTAGCCAAGAGACCCAGTACTTC. Translating it yields CASSYSLTSQETQYF.

Points on this clonotype: The CDR3 ends on some other residue instead of the conserved phenylalanine or tryptophan, so this is likely a read error. The DNA is omitted, as the CDR3 cannot be located on it reliably, and the CDR3 follows TCRdb's listing. The chain joins TRBV11-2 to TRBJ1-1. The CDR3 comprises 8 residues, both ends counted. Germline CDR1 SGHAT, CDR2 FQNNGV. The CDR3 spells CASSLSFL.

This clonotype appeared a few times. This chain joins TRBV6-5 and TRBJ2-7; 9 bases align to TRBD2. V trimming: 8 bases; J trimming: 2 bases; junction bases outside the gene matches: 4. CDR1 MNHEY and CDR2 SVGAGI come from the germline V gene. The CDR3 runs 13 residues. The CDR3: CASRASGAYEQYF. The CDR3 coding sequence is TGTGCCAGCCGGGCTAGCGGGGCCTACGAGCAGTACTTC.

This clonotype was detected many times. This sequence joins TRBV6-5 and TRBJ1-5; D is unclear. CDR1 is MNHEY, CDR2 SVGAGI, per germline. Trimming took 6 bases from V and 4 from J, leaving 13 bases between them. The CDR3 covers 14 residues. The CDR3 loop reads CASSESDNNQPQHF. The CDR3 DNA sequence: TGTGCCAGCAGCGAGAGTGACAATAATCAGCCCCAGCATTTT.

This chain links TRBV20-1 with TRBJ2-7; possibly TRBD2 for D (6 bases). Trimming left V 6 bases short and J 6 bases short, with 24 bases between. CDR3 length: 15 amino acids. Germline V lookup: CDR1 DFQATT, CDR2 SNEGSKA (reference sequence). In nucleotides, the CDR3 is TGCAGTGCCACGGGACTGGCCTCCACGGTGGGCGAGCAGTACTTC. Protein sequence: CSATGLASTVGEQYF.

In this sample, this clonotype turned up many times. The genes are TRBV2 and TRBJ1-1; D gene uncertain. The CDR3 loop spans 13 amino acids. The V gene's germline CDR1 is SNHLY and CDR2 FYNNEI. V was shortened by 6 bases and J by 0 bases, with 8 bases between the two germline ends. CDR3 nucleotides: TGTGCCAGCAGGCGGGCCCTGAACACTGAAGCTTTCTTT. Its protein product is CASRRALNTEAFF.

The CDR3 nucleotides read TGTGCCAGCAGCTTTAGAGCAGACGACTATGGCTACACCTTC. It encodes CASSFRADDYGYTF. The rearrangement uses TRBV11-2 and TRBJ1-2; D gene unclear. This CDR3 region has 14 residues. CDR1 and CDR2 from the germline V gene are SGHAT and FQNNGV. The V end was cut by 3 bases, the J end by 3 bases, with 11 bases between.

This clonotype was observed many times. The CDR3 spells CASSLEYQPQHF. In DNA, the CDR3 is TGTGCCAGCAGTTTGGAGTATCAGCCCCAGCATTTT. The genes are TRBV12-3 or TRBV12-4 and TRBJ1-5; D gene ambiguous. Trimming stripped 3 bases from V and 5 bases from J, with 5 bases between. This CDR3 has 12 residues.

This clonotype was recorded at least ten times. The CDR3 coding sequence is TGTGCCAGCAGCGAGGGACAGGGGTTGCAGCCCCAGCATTTT. Encoded protein: CASSEGQGLQPQHF. J is TRBJ1-5 and V is TRBV2; TRBD1 matches at 10 bases. Per the germline V gene, CDR1 is SNHLY and CDR2 is FYNNEI. The junction had 6 bases not matched to a gene; V was cut back by 6 bases and J by 7 bases. The CDR3 has 14 amino acids.

This clonotype has just one count. This may be a read error, as it is one base from a much larger clone. The CDR3 region is CSVKPTGETQYF. The CDR3 DNA reads TGCAGCGTTAAACCAACAGGGGAGACCCAGTACTTC. The chain carries TRBV29-1 and TRBJ2-5; the D gene is possibly TRBD1 (6 bases). Trimming removed 5 bases from V and 5 bases from J, with 12 bases in between. Germline values: CDR1 SQVTM, CDR2 ANQGSEA. The CDR3 runs to 12 residues.

This clonotype was counted many times. In DNA form, the CDR3 reads TGTGCCACCAGCAGAGATCTGACGAACACCGGGGAGCTGTTTTTT. It specifies CATSRDLTNTGELFF. The V call is TRBV15, the J call TRBJ2-2; D uncertain. There are 15 residues in the CDR3. Germline-derived CDR1 and CDR2 are LNHNV and YYDKDF (reference sequence). The V gene lost 0 bases and the J gene lost 0 bases, with 5 bases spanning the gap.

This clonotype was seen at least ten times. The chain employs TRBV2 and TRBJ2-5; tentative D call: TRBD2 (6 bases). Germline V gene data show CDR1 as SNHLY and CDR2 as FYNNEI. The CDR3 covers 13 residues. Trimming stripped 8 bases from V and 5 bases from J, with 15 bases between. CDR3 protein: CASQEGRLETQYF. CDR3 sequence (DNA): TGTGCCAGCCAGGAGGGGAGGTTGGAGACCCAGTACTTC.

The chain is built from TRBV19 and TRBJ1-4; maybe TRBD1 (6 bases). V dropped 8 bases and J dropped 3 bases, with 13 bases sitting between them. This CDR3 region has 14 residues. Germline V gene lookup returns CDR1 LNHDA and CDR2 SQIVND (reference sequence). The CDR3 nucleotides read TGTGCCAGTTCCTACAGGGAAGCTAATGAAAAACTGTTTTTT. It codes for CASSYREANEKLFF.

This clonotype was seen repeatedly, ten times or more. The J gene is TRBJ2-5, the V gene TRBV2; TRBD2 matches 12 bases. V trimming: 6 bases; J trimming: 5 bases; junction bases outside the gene matches: 4. Germline CDR1 and CDR2: SNHLY and FYNNEI. CDR3 length: 14 residues. The CDR3 region has the DNA TGTGCCAGCAGCGGGACTAGCGGGTGGGAGACCCAGTACTTC. Amino acid sequence: CASSGTSGWETQYF.

This clonotype was recorded at least ten times. This chain connects TRBV10-3 to TRBJ2-5, with TRBD2 matching 8 bases. The germline V gene encodes CDR1 ENHRY and CDR2 SYGVKD. Unmatched junction bases numbered 5, after V lost 3 bases and J lost 2 bases. The CDR3 is 15 amino acids. The CDR3 region is CAISERAGEQETQYF. The CDR3 DNA reads as TGTGCCATCAGTGAAAGAGCGGGAGAACAAGAGACCCAGTACTTC.